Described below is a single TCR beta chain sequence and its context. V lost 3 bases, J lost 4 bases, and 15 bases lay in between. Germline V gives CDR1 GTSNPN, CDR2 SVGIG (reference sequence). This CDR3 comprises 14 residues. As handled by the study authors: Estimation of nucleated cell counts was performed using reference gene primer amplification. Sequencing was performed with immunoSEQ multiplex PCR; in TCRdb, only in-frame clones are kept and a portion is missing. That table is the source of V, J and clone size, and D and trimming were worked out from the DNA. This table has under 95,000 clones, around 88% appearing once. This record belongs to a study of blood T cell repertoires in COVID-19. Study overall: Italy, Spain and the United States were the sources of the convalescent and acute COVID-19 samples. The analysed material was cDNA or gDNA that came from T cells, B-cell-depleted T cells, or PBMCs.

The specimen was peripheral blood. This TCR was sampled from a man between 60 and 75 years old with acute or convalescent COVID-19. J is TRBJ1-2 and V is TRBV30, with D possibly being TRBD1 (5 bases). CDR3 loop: CAWRPGWDGYGYTF. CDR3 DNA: TGTGCCTGGAGACCAGGGTGGGATGGCTATGGCTACACCTTC.